The 15 T cell receptor beta chains presented below share a single source sample, sequenced in a study of cytomegalovirus exposure and HLA in healthy donors. The PCR contained 60 Vbeta and 13 Jbeta primers. Repertoires were generated with immunoSEQ multiplex PCR, while TCRdb's copy carries only in-frame clones and drops some. The table has about 150,000 clones, 60% to 75% seen once. What was sequenced was PBMCs. Every receptor here comes from a young man in good health and CMV-seronegative.

V and J are TRBV6-6 and TRBJ1-2; 7 bases fit TRBD1. Germline trimming cut 10 bases from V and 13 bases from J; bases unmatched to any gene: 24. Germline V lookup: CDR1 MNHNY, CDR2 SVGAGI (reference sequence). This CDR3 has 15 amino acids. The CDR3 loop is CAIASRDRARGAGTF. The CDR3 DNA reads TGTGCCATCGCCTCCCGTGACAGGGCCCGAGGAGCTGGCACCTTC.

The genes are TRBV19 and TRBJ2-1; TRBD2 aligns across 11 bases. The CDR3 spans 17 residues. The ends lost 5 bases at V and 2 bases at J; junction bases unmatched: 8. Germline-derived CDR1 and CDR2 are LNHDA and SQIVND (reference sequence). CDR3 residues: CASSAPGLADPYNEQFF. DNA for the CDR3: TGTGCCAGTAGTGCCCCGGGACTAGCGGACCCCTACAATGAGCAGTTCTTC.

The V call is TRBV9, the J call TRBJ1-1; tentative D call: TRBD1 (6 bases). The CDR3 covers 15 residues. Germline assignment: CDR1 SGDLS and CDR2 YYNGEE. The V end was cut by 4 bases, the J end by 1 base, with 14 bases between. CDR3 sequence: CASSTTGQSNTEAFF. Here the CDR3 DNA reads TGTGCCAGCAGCACTACGGGACAATCGAACACTGAAGCTTTCTTT.

The chain carries TRBV7-8 and TRBJ2-1; TRBD2 aligns across 10 bases. The junction had 13 bases not matched to a gene; V was cut back by 5 bases and J by 12 bases. Germline loops: CDR1 SGHVS, CDR2 FQNEAQ. The CDR3 extends over 15 amino acids. CDR3 bases: TGTGCCAGCAGCGTACCGGGACTAGCGCCGTCTGTGCAGTTCTTC. Amino acids: CASSVPGLAPSVQFF. Complete variable domain (other parts from reference TRBV7-8 and TRBJ2-1): GAGVSQSPRYKVAKRGQDVALRCDPISGHVSLFWYQQALGQGPEFLTYFQNEAQLDKSGLPSDRFFAERPEGSVSTLKIQRTQQEDSAVYLCASSVPGLAPSVQFFGPGTRLTVL.

This clone was recorded a few times. The CDR3, as DNA: TGTGCCAGCAGTGGACAGGGTGGATCACCCCTCCACTTT. This gives the protein CASSGQGGSPLHF. The chain joins TRBV25-1 to TRBJ1-6; 7 bases agree with TRBD1. Germline lookup yields CDR1 MGHDK and CDR2 SYGVNS. V dropped 4 bases and J dropped 10; count of bases not matched to a gene: 4. This CDR3 contains 13 residues.

The chain links TRBV7-2 to TRBJ2-7; TRBD2 might be the D (6 bases). V was trimmed by 2 bases and J by 3 bases, leaving 8 bases between them. This CDR3 contains 13 residues. Germline-derived CDR1 and CDR2 are SGHTA and FQGNSA. The CDR3 DNA sequence: TGTGCCAGCAGCTTATGGGGGGTCTACGAGCAGTACTTC. Protein sequence: CASSLWGVYEQYF. Using reference TRBV7-2 and TRBJ2-7 for the parts outside the CDR3, the full variable domain is GAGVSQSPSNKVTEKGKDVELRCDPISGHTALYWYRQSLGQGLEFLIYFQGNSAPDKSGLPSDRFSAERTGGSVSTLTIQRTQQEDSAVYLCASSLWGVYEQYFGPGTRLTVT.

The chain couples TRBV5-1 to TRBJ2-1; 8 bases align to TRBD2. Germline V gene sequence: CDR1 SGHRS, CDR2 YFSETQ. Losses at the gene ends were 1 base for V and 7 bases for J; bases not matched to a gene: 10. The CDR3 spans 16 residues. DNA of the CDR3: TGCGCCAGCAGCTTGCGGGCTAGCGGGCAGAATAATGAGCAGTTCTTC. Its translation: CASSLRASGQNNEQFF.

This clone was recorded once. The chain has TRBV18 and TRBJ2-7, with D possibly being TRBD1 (5 bases). CDR1 is KGHSH, CDR2 LQKENI, per germline. The V gene lost 2 bases and the J gene lost 2 bases, with 16 bases spanning the gap. There are 16 residues in the CDR3. CDR3 amino acids: CASSPRLVTATYEQYF. CDR3 sequence (DNA): TGTGCCAGCTCACCAAGGTTGGTGACAGCAACCTACGAGCAGTACTTC. The entire variable domain, with the rest obtained from reference TRBV18 and TRBJ2-7, is as follows: NAGVMQNPRHLVRRRGQEARLRCSPMKGHSHVYWYRQLPEEGLKFMVYLQKENIIDESGMPKERFSAEFPKEGPSILRIQQVVRGDSAAYFCASSPRLVTATYEQYFGPGTRLTVT.

This clone occurred a few times. The V and J genes are TRBV5-1 and TRBJ2-3, with 13 bases matching TRBD2. The germline V gene has CDR1 SGHRS and CDR2 YFSETQ. J was trimmed by 5 bases and V by 7 bases; bases with no gene match: 4. The CDR3 has 14 residues. The CDR3 sequence: CASGLAGDQDTQYF. CDR3 nucleotides: TGCGCCAGCGGACTAGCGGGGGACCAAGATACGCAGTATTTT.

The chain employs TRBV27 and TRBJ1-4, with D possibly being TRBD1 (5 bases). The CDR3 length is 14 residues. Trimming removed 5 bases at V and 7 bases at J, with 14 bases between. Germline-derived CDR1 and CDR2 are MNHEY and SMNVEV (reference sequence). This CDR3 is CASSLGLGGEKLFF. The CDR3 DNA sequence: TGTGCCAGCAGTCTGGGGCTTGGTGGTGAAAAACTGTTTTTT.

The rearrangement links TRBV6-5 to TRBJ1-2, with D perhaps matching TRBD1 (6 bases). Germline CDR1 MNHEY, CDR2 SVGAGI. Between the trimmed V and J ends, which lost 1 base and 5 bases, there was a span of 8 bases. There are 13 residues in the CDR3. The CDR3 coding sequence is TGTGCCAGCAGTTACTTCCAGGGGTATGGCTACACCTTC. This translates into CASSYFQGYGYTF.

The rearrangement joins TRBV10-1 to TRBJ1-5; D is possibly TRBD1 (6 bases). Germline-derived CDR1 and CDR2 are WNHNN and SYGVQD (reference sequence). The CDR3 spans 16 residues. Trimming left V 5 bases short and J 0 bases short, with 14 bases between. Written as DNA, the CDR3 is TGCGCCAGCAGTTCCGGACAGTGGCGTAGCAATCAGCCCCAGCATTTT. Protein sequence: CASSSGQWRSNQPQHF.

The chain links TRBV7-9 to TRBJ1-3; D ambiguous. Germline V gene sequence: CDR1 SEHNR, CDR2 FQNEAQ (reference sequence). The V and J ends lost 8 bases and 0 bases respectively, with 14 bases between them. CDR3 length equals 15 residues. The CDR3 reads CASSRTESSGNTIYF. CDR3 in DNA: TGTGCCAGCTCTCGTACAGAGTCCTCTGGAAACACCATATATTTT.

This CDR3 reads CASSPGTMRDNEQFF. CDR3 coding DNA: TGTGCCAGCAGCCCCGGGACAATGCGCGACAATGAGCAGTTCTTC. The chain joins TRBV7-9 to TRBJ2-1; possibly TRBD1 for D (6 bases). Trimming pared 5 bases from V and 5 bases from J, leaving 16 bases between. The germline CDR1 and CDR2 sequences are SEHNR and FQNEAQ (reference sequence). The CDR3 spans 15 residues.

The CDR3: CASSTGVTPDTQYF. CDR3 coding DNA: TGTGCCAGCAGTACAGGGGTTACTCCAGATACGCAGTATTTT. The chain is built from TRBV27 and TRBJ2-3; 7 bases agree with TRBD1. The CDR3 has 14 amino acids. Germline CDR1 and CDR2: MNHEY and SMNVEV (reference sequence). V lost 5 bases and J lost 4; bases outside the gene matches: 6.